This T cell receptor beta chain appears in the sequencing data of a study of siplizumab effects on memory and regulatory T cells. Notes on the study in general: Treg origin accounted for an average of 68.8% of mappable alloreactive CD4+ clones with siplizumab and roughly 26% in controls. Naive T cells were seen as more diverse than memory cells and as major alloresponse contributors.

Notes on this clone: The antigen is unknown.

Over a period of 6 days at 37 degrees C, the mixed lymphocyte reaction cells were cocultured. Investigators stained responder PBMCs with CFSE and stimulator PBMCs with Violet Dye, then mixed them 1:1. Trimming removed 1 base from V and 0 bases from J, with 14 bases in between. The germline CDR1 and CDR2 sequences are SGDLS and YYNGEE. The CDR3 runs to 16 residues. This table comes from immunoSEQ multiplex PCR, and its TCRdb copy is limited to in-frame clones, with some not included. The sample lists about 12,000 clones, almost 40% occurring once. This chain uses TRBV9 with TRBJ2-7; a weak D match, TRBD2 (7 bases). Sample: CFSE-low (dividing) CD8+ T cells sorted from an allogeneic mixed lymphocyte reaction. The receptor was derived from a human donor in good health; the cells came from an allogeneic mixed lymphocyte reaction. Here the CDR3 DNA reads TGTGCCAGCAGCGTAAGGGAGGGGGGGCCCTCCTACGAGCAGTACTTC. Translation gives CASSVREGGPSYEQYF.